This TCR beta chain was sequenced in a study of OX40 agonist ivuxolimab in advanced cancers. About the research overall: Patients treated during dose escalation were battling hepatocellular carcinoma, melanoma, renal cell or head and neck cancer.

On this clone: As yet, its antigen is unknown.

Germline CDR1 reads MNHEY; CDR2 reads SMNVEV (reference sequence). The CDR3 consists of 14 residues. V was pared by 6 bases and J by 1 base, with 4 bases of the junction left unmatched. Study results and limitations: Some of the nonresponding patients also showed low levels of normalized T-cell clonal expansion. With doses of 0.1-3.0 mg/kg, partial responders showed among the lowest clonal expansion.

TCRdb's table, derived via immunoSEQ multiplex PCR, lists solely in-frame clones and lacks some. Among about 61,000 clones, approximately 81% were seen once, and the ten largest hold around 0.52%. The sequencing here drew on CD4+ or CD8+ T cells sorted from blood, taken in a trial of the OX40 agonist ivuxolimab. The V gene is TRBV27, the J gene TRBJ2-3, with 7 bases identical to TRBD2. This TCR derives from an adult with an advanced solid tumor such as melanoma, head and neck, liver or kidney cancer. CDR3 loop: CASREAGGTDTQYF. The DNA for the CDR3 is TGTGCCAGCAGGGAGGCGGGGGGCACAGATACGCAGTATTTT.